The following is a T cell receptor beta chain sequence with its context. This sample also contains other DNA sequences that code for the same CDR3. This specimen comes from a study of control samples from healthy donors and cancer patients. Some clones are missing from TCRdb's copy, which holds only in-frame ones; the method was immunoSEQ multiplex PCR. The data show about 5,600 clones, with approximately 84% seen just once and approximately 6.5% held by the top ten. Germline CDR1 is SGHVS and CDR2 is FNYEAQ. The V gene lost 5 bases and the J gene lost 5 bases, with 16 bases spanning the gap. This CDR3 is 15 amino acids long.

The origin of this receptor is a female donor with lung cancer. The specimen sequenced was formalin-fixed, paraffin-embedded tissue. The rearrangement uses TRBV7-6 and TRBJ2-1, with D perhaps matching TRBD2 (6 bases). CDR3 in amino acids: CASSNAPGLDNEQFF. The CDR3, as DNA: TGTGCCAGCAGCAACGCCCCGGGACTGGACAATGAGCAGTTCTTC.